A single sample is the source of the 21 T cell receptor beta chains below, sequenced in a study of shared clonotypes between healthy human individuals. The assay was immunoSEQ multiplex PCR, and TCRdb's table has in-frame clones only and misses some. The sample has 850,000 to 1,100,000 clones, roughly 77% seen once; the top ten hold approximately 0.95%. Material: memory CD4+ T cells from PBMCs. Indicated subset: CD45RA-negative fraction. Receptors originate from a man aged 18 to 30 in good health. Some clones in this sample may be carry-over from other donors' samples.

The V call is TRBV10-2, the J call TRBJ2-7; perhaps TRBD2 as D (5 bases). Germline V gene data show CDR1 as WSHSY and CDR2 as SAAADI. Trimming removed 6 bases at V and 6 bases at J, with 18 bases between. The CDR3 extends over 14 amino acids. The CDR3 nucleotides read TGCGCCAGCAGCCCGGGGATTCCCACCGTCGAGCAGTACTTC. Encoded protein: CASSPGIPTVEQYF.

The chain recombines TRBV2 with TRBJ2-7; D may be TRBD1 (7 bases). This CDR3 has 15 residues. CDR1 is SNHLY and CDR2 is FYNNEI in the germline V gene. The V gene lost 7 bases and the J gene lost 3 bases, with 19 bases spanning the gap. The CDR3 region is CASTPGGRVYYEQYF. CDR3 sequence (DNA): TGTGCCAGCACCCCAGGGGGGCGGGTCTACTACGAGCAGTACTTC.

The gene calls are TRBV7-2 and TRBJ2-2; 7 nucleotides align to TRBD2. This CDR3 is 14 amino acids long. J was trimmed by 6 bases and V by 4 bases; bases with no gene match: 5. Germline CDR1 and CDR2: SGHTA and FQGNSA. CDR3 DNA: TGTGCCAGCAGCTGGATGACTAGCTCCGGGGAGCTGTTTTTT. Encoded protein: CASSWMTSSGELFF.

The chain recombines TRBV15 with TRBJ2-4; 8 bases map to TRBD1. V lost 4 bases to trimming and J lost 2 bases; unmatched junction nucleotides: 10. The CDR3 is made up of 17 amino acids. Germline V gives CDR1 LNHNV, CDR2 YYDKDF (reference sequence). The CDR3 nucleotides are TGTGCCACCAGCACTCCAGGGCAGGGGGCATCCAAAAACATTCAGTACTTC. This gives the protein CATSTPGQGASKNIQYF.

The V and J genes are TRBV27 and TRBJ2-3; a weak D match, TRBD1 (6 bases). There are 16 residues in the CDR3. Germline-derived CDR1 and CDR2 are MNHEY and SMNVEV (reference sequence). The ends were cut back, 5 bases at V and 0 bases at J, with 15 bases in the middle. The CDR3 region has the DNA TGTGCCAGCAGTCCTTACAGGGCCTTTAGCACAGATACGCAGTATTTT. It yields the protein CASSPYRAFSTDTQYF.

This clone has only one observation. This chain joins TRBV6-1 and TRBJ2-2, with D possibly TRBD2 on 7 matching bases. The CDR3 spans 14 residues. Trimming removed 11 bases from V and 6 bases from J, with 19 bases in between. The germline CDR1 and CDR2 sequences are MNHNS and SASEGT. The CDR3 region is CACAPQGGSGELFF. As DNA, the CDR3 is TGTGCCTGCGCCCCACAGGGAGGGTCCGGGGAGCTGTTTTTT.

The chain couples TRBV2 to TRBJ2-6; D is unresolved. Germline-derived CDR1 and CDR2 are SNHLY and FYNNEI. The CDR3 sequence is 15 residues long. V lost 1 base, J lost 0 bases, and 4 bases lay in between. The CDR3 coding sequence is TGTGCCAGCAGTGAAGAGAGCTCTGGGGCCAACGTCCTGACTTTC. Translated, it gives CASSEESSGANVLTF.

This clone was seen just once. The genes are TRBV13 and TRBJ2-7, with D possibly matching TRBD2 (6 bases). Trimming took 6 bases from V and 3 from J, leaving 12 bases between them. This CDR3 region has 13 residues. The germline gives CDR1 PRHDT, CDR2 FYEKMQ (reference sequence). CDR3: CASRPLGGYEQYF. The CDR3 DNA is TGTGCCAGCAGGCCCCTGGGGGGCTACGAGCAGTACTTC.

V gene TRBV18 combines with J gene TRBJ2-7, with 11 bases matching TRBD1. Germline V gene lookup returns CDR1 KGHSH and CDR2 LQKENI. The CDR3 covers 17 residues. Trimming cost V 1 base and J 5 bases; bases outside gene matches: 10. Here the CDR3 reads CASSPLGAGTGGHEQYF. CDR3 bases: TGTGCCAGCTCACCACTGGGGGCCGGGACAGGGGGACACGAGCAGTACTTC.

The V call is TRBV13, the J call TRBJ2-3; 8 bases fit TRBD2. The CDR3 covers 18 residues. V trimming: 5 bases; J trimming: 1 base; junction bases outside the gene matches: 14. Per the germline V gene, CDR1 is PRHDT and CDR2 is FYEKMQ (reference sequence). The CDR3, as DNA: TGTGCCAGCAGCCCCGGGACTAGTACCTCGATTGGCACAGATACGCAGTATTTT. Its protein is CASSPGTSTSIGTDTQYF.

This clone was observed a handful of times. This chain uses TRBV5-1 with TRBJ2-2; 8 nucleotides agree with TRBD1. This CDR3 has 16 residues. The V segment lost 4 bases and the J segment 1 base; nucleotides outside the gene matches: 6. Per the germline V gene, CDR1 is SGHRS and CDR2 is YFSETQ. The CDR3, as DNA: TGCGCCAGCAGCGGGGGACAGGTTGGGAACACCGGGGAGCTGTTTTTT. Translating it yields CASSGGQVGNTGELFF.

The V call is TRBV4-1, the J call TRBJ1-1; the match to TRBD1 covers 8 bases. The CDR3 covers 15 residues. Germline V gene sequence: CDR1 MGHRA, CDR2 YSYEKL. J was trimmed by 4 bases and V by 3 bases; bases with no gene match: 7. The CDR3 sequence: CASSHPDRESTEAFF. CDR3 sequence (DNA): TGCGCCAGCAGCCATCCGGACAGGGAGAGCACTGAAGCTTTCTTT.

This sequence joins TRBV10-3 and TRBJ1-5; a weak D match, TRBD1 (6 bases). CDR3 length equals 16 residues. The germline V gene has CDR1 ENHRY and CDR2 SYGVKD. V lost 4 bases and J lost 0, with 13 bases in between. The CDR3 spells CAISAGQNNSNQPQHF. The CDR3, as DNA: TGTGCCATCAGTGCAGGACAGAACAATAGCAATCAGCCCCAGCATTTT.

This chain joins TRBV5-8 and TRBJ2-7; TRBD1 matches at 7 bases. V lost 2 bases, J lost 0 bases, and 5 bases stayed unmatched. This CDR3 region has 15 residues. Germline CDR1 and CDR2: SGHTS and YDEGEE. CDR3 loop: CASSLQGTHSYEQYF. The CDR3 DNA is TGTGCCAGCAGCTTACAGGGGACCCACTCCTACGAGCAGTACTTC.

The chain has TRBV5-4 and TRBJ2-2; 9 bases are a match to TRBD1. With 0 bases clipped from V and 4 bases from J, the junction kept 1 base outside the gene matches. From germline, CDR1 is SGHNT and CDR2 YYREEE (reference sequence). The length of the CDR3 is 15 residues. Here the CDR3 reads CASSLDRGPTGELFF. The CDR3 bases are TGTGCCAGCAGCTTGGACAGGGGGCCCACCGGGGAGCTGTTTTTT.

The genes are TRBV10-3 and TRBJ2-1; the match to TRBD2 covers 8 bases. This CDR3 has 15 amino acids. Germline loops: CDR1 ENHRY, CDR2 SYGVKD. Trimming at V came to 6 bases and at J to 2 bases, leaving 6 bases not matched to a gene. CDR3 protein: CAIRNAGGTYNEQFF. CDR3 nucleotides: TGTGCCATCAGGAATGCGGGGGGCACCTACAATGAGCAGTTCTTC.

V usage is TRBV27 and J usage is TRBJ2-7, with 8 bases identical to TRBD2. Per germline, CDR1 MNHEY and CDR2 SMNVEV (reference sequence). This CDR3 has 15 amino acids. V lost 6 bases to trimming and J lost 3 bases; unmatched junction nucleotides: 10. The CDR3: CASSPRGAGRYEQYF. The CDR3 DNA is TGTGCCAGCAGCCCGCGGGGGGCGGGACGCTACGAGCAGTACTTC.

This clone was recorded once. This chain links TRBV28 with TRBJ2-3, with TRBD2 matching over 10 bases. Germline CDR1 reads MDHEN; CDR2 reads SYDVKM. The V and J ends lost 10 bases and 1 base, in that order; junction bases with no gene match: 11. The CDR3 is made up of 16 amino acids. CDR3 DNA: TGTGCCACCAAGCGGGGGGGACTAAGTGGCACAGATACGCAGTATTTT. This encodes CATKRGGLSGTDTQYF.

In its sample, this clone was seen a few times. The chain has TRBV10-2 and TRBJ2-3, with D possibly TRBD1 on 6 matching bases. V gave up 5 bases and J gave up 0 bases, with 9 bases separating them. Per germline, CDR1 WSHSY and CDR2 SAAADI. The CDR3 is made up of 14 amino acids. CDR3 bases: TGCGCCAGCAGTCACAGGGTTAGCACAGATACGCAGTATTTT. This gives the protein CASSHRVSTDTQYF.

The chain uses TRBV28 and TRBJ2-2; TRBD1 might be the D (6 bases). The V and J ends lost 6 bases and 6 bases respectively, with 11 bases between them. This CDR3 is 13 amino acids long. CDR1 is MDHEN and CDR2 is SYDVKM in the germline V gene. CDR3 sequence: CASSQDRPGELFF. The CDR3 DNA reads TGTGCCAGCAGCCAAGACAGGCCCGGGGAGCTGTTTTTT.

The rearrangement joins TRBV28 to TRBJ1-3; TRBD1 matches at 8 bases. The CDR3 loop spans 17 amino acids. The germline CDR1 and CDR2 sequences are MDHEN and SYDVKM. Losses at the gene ends were 4 bases for V and 0 bases for J; bases not matched to a gene: 8. CDR3 in amino acids: CASSSPGQGASGNTIYF. In DNA, the CDR3 is TGTGCCAGCAGTTCCCCGGGGCAGGGGGCCTCTGGAAACACCATATATTTT.